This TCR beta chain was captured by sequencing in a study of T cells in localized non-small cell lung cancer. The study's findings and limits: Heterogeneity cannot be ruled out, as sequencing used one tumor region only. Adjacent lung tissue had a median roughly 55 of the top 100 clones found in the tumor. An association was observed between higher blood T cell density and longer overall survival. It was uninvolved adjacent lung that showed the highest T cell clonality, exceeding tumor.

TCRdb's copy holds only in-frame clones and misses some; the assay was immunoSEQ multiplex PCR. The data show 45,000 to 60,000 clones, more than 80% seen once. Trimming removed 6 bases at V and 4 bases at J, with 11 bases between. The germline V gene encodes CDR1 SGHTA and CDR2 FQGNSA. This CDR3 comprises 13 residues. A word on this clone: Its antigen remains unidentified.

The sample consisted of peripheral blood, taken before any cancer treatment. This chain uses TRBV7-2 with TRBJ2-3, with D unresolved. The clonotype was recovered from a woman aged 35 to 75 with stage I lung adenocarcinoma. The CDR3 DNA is TGTGCCAGCAGTTTCCCCCTCCCAGATACGCAGTATTTT. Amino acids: CASSFPLPDTQYF.